The 26 T cell receptor beta chains reported below all come from one sample, sequenced in a study of T cell responses to AZD1222 COVID-19 vaccine. TCRdb's copy holds only in-frame clones and misses some; the assay was immunoSEQ multiplex PCR. Of about 140,000 clones listed, about 90% were seen once; the top ten hold roughly 7.6%. Sequences were derived from peripheral blood, sampled 28 days after the second dose of the MenACWY control vaccine. These TCRs come from an adult who received the MenACWY meningococcal vaccine as a control.

J is TRBJ2-1 and V is TRBV3-1 (or the pseudogene TRBV3-2), with D maybe TRBD2 (5 bases). Germline V lookup: CDR1 LGHDT, CDR2 YNNKEL (reference sequence). Trimming took 1 base from V and 3 from J, leaving 10 bases between them. The CDR3 has 15 residues. CDR3: CASSQGRSYYNEQFF. The CDR3 DNA is TGTGCCAGCAGCCAAGGGAGGTCCTACTACAATGAGCAGTTCTTC.

The chain carries TRBV5-6 and TRBJ2-7; 10 bases agree with TRBD2. Germline V CDR1 and CDR2: SGHDT, YYEEEE. V was pared by 0 bases and J by 2 bases, with 8 bases of the junction left unmatched. The CDR3 contains 17 residues. The CDR3 DNA follows: TGTGCCAGCAGCTTGGGTCATCGGACTAGCGGTGCCTACGAGCAGTACTTC. Translation: CASSLGHRTSGAYEQYF. Full variable domain (remainder filled in from reference TRBV5-6 and TRBJ2-7): DAGVTQSPTHLIKTRGQQVTLRCSPKSGHDTVSWYQQALGQGPQFIFQYYEEEERQRGNFPDRFSGHQFPNYSSELNVNALLLGDSALYLCASSLGHRTSGAYEQYFGPGTRLTVT.

The V and J genes are TRBV2 and TRBJ1-5; D might be TRBD1 (6 bases). Per the germline V gene, CDR1 is SNHLY and CDR2 is FYNNEI. Trimming pared 5 bases from V and 1 base from J, leaving 15 bases between. This CDR3 comprises 16 residues. The CDR3 DNA follows: TGTGCCAGCAGTAGGGGGGTGGGCGCGAGCAATCAGCCCCAGCATTTT. This codes for CASSRGVGASNQPQHF.

The CDR3 is CASAEAAGLRYGYTF. The CDR3 region has the DNA TGTGCCAGCGCCGAAGCCGCAGGGTTACGGTATGGCTACACCTTC. The chain uses TRBV28 and TRBJ1-2, with D maybe TRBD1 (5 bases). The V end was cut by 8 bases, the J end by 5 bases, with 21 bases between. The CDR3 totals 15 residues. Germline V gives CDR1 MDHEN, CDR2 SYDVKM.

The rearrangement joins TRBV29-1 to TRBJ2-5; no firm D call. The CDR3 is made up of 15 amino acids. V was shortened by 4 bases and J by 4 bases, with 19 bases between the two germline ends. CDR1 is SQVTM, CDR2 ANQGSEA, per germline. This CDR3 reads CSVGKGSTLGETQYF. The CDR3 nucleotides are TGCAGCGTTGGAAAGGGATCAACCTTGGGAGAGACCCAGTACTTC.

This chain connects TRBV4-3 to TRBJ1-2, with D possibly matching TRBD1 (5 bases). V shed 0 bases and J shed 7 bases, with 12 bases lying between them. The CDR3 extends over 14 amino acids. CDR1 is LGHNA, CDR2 YSLEER, per germline. This chain's CDR3 is CASSQDSGASGYTF. The CDR3, as DNA: TGCGCCAGCAGCCAAGATTCCGGGGCCAGTGGCTACACCTTC.

The chain is built from TRBV30 and TRBJ1-2, with D tentatively TRBD1 (5 bases). Germline V gives CDR1 GTSNPN, CDR2 SVGIG (reference sequence). The CDR3 has 12 residues. V dropped 3 bases and J dropped 7 bases, with 12 bases sitting between them. The CDR3 reads CAWRGGIGGYTF. The CDR3 DNA is TGTGCCTGGAGGGGGGGTATCGGTGGCTACACCTTC.

V and J are TRBV3-1 (or the pseudogene TRBV3-2) and TRBJ2-1; TRBD2 aligns across 8 bases. The CDR3 is made up of 18 amino acids. Germline V lookup: CDR1 LGHDT, CDR2 YNNKEL (reference sequence). J gave up 3 bases and V 1 base, and 11 bases lay outside the gene matches. The CDR3 is CASSQVESGGGFYNEQFF. CDR3 nucleotide sequence: TGTGCCAGCAGCCAAGTTGAATCCGGGGGGGGATTCTACAATGAGCAGTTCTTC.

In the case of this clone: Other DNA variants within this sample encode the same CDR3. The chain carries TRBV5-5 and TRBJ1-3, with 7 positions matching TRBD1. J lost 1 base, V lost 3 bases, and 4 bases had no gene match. Germline CDR1 is SGHKS and CDR2 is YYEKEE (reference sequence). The CDR3 spans 15 residues. The CDR3 protein is CASSSQGLSGNTIYF. The DNA of the CDR3 is TGTGCCAGCAGCTCACAGGGGTTATCTGGAAACACCATATATTTT.

V is TRBV4-3 and J is TRBJ1-1, with TRBD1 as a possible D gene (6 bases). Trimming took 0 bases from V and 8 from J, leaving 13 bases between them. This CDR3 contains 14 residues. CDR1 and CDR2 from the germline V gene are LGHNA and YSLEER. The CDR3 reads CASSQDAWDMEAFF. CDR3 bases: TGCGCCAGCAGCCAAGACGCTTGGGACATGGAAGCTTTCTTT.

The chain carries TRBV6-5 and TRBJ2-3; D perhaps matches TRBD2 (5 bases). CDR1 and CDR2 from the germline V gene are MNHEY and SVGAGI. The CDR3 length is 15 residues. Trimming took 7 bases from V and 4 from J, leaving 18 bases between them. The CDR3 spells CASILSGPGADTQYF. The CDR3 region has the DNA TGTGCCAGCATCCTCTCCGGGCCCGGGGCAGATACGCAGTATTTT.

The chain employs TRBV6-2 or TRBV6-3 and TRBJ1-5; D unclear. Germline CDR1 reads MNHEY; CDR2 reads SVGEGT. This CDR3 is 14 amino acids long. Trimming removed 3 bases from V and 7 bases from J, with 13 bases in between. The chain's CDR3 is CASSYLLWYQPQHF. The DNA for the CDR3 is TGTGCCAGCAGTTATCTTTTGTGGTACCAGCCCCAGCATTTT.

The CDR3, as DNA: TGTGCCAGTAGTAACGAGGCGAACACCGGGGAGCTGTTTTTT. Its protein product is CASSNEANTGELFF. The rearrangement links TRBV19 to TRBJ2-2; no clear D gene. The CDR3 spans 14 residues. CDR1 is LNHDA, CDR2 SQIVND, per germline (reference sequence). V lost 4 bases and J 0 bases, leaving 6 bases between the germline ends.

Regarding this clone: Other DNA sequences in the sample encode the same CDR3. The chain has TRBV9 and TRBJ1-5; tentative D call: TRBD1 (6 bases). There are 14 residues in the CDR3. V was cut by 0 bases and J by 2 bases, with 6 bases left in between. The germline CDR1 and CDR2 sequences are SGDLS and YYNGEE. The CDR3 DNA reads as TGTGCCAGCAGCGTAGCAGGGGGCAATCAGCCCCAGCATTTT. Translating gives CASSVAGGNQPQHF.

The J gene is TRBJ2-7, the V gene TRBV5-1, with 9 bases identical to TRBD1. V lost 2 bases to trimming and J lost 6 bases; unmatched junction nucleotides: 9. Germline V lookup: CDR1 SGHRS, CDR2 YFSETQ. The CDR3 spans 15 residues. The CDR3 DNA reads as TGCGCCAGCAGCTTAACAACCGGGACAGGGCTCGAGCAGTACTTC. Its protein product is CASSLTTGTGLEQYF.

The V and J genes are TRBV5-4 and TRBJ2-2, with 8 positions matching TRBD1. The CDR3 is 17 amino acids. Germline trimming cut 4 bases from V and 7 bases from J; bases unmatched to any gene: 15. From germline, CDR1 is SGHNT and CDR2 YYREEE (reference sequence). The CDR3 loop is CASSLGGPGGAIGELFF. CDR3 sequence (DNA): TGTGCCAGCAGCCTGGGCGGCCCAGGGGGCGCGATCGGGGAGCTGTTTTTT.

This CDR3 is CASSHPTGAKNIQYF. The CDR3 DNA reads as TGTGCCAGCAGCCACCCGACGGGCGCCAAAAACATTCAGTACTTC. The V gene is TRBV28, the J gene TRBJ2-4, with D unresolved. Trimming removed 6 bases from V and 1 base from J, with 13 bases in between. The CDR3 is 15 amino acids. In germline, CDR1 is MDHEN, CDR2 SYDVKM.

This rearrangement joins TRBV9 to TRBJ2-5; 12 nucleotides line up with TRBD2. The length of the CDR3 is 16 residues. Germline trimming cut 0 bases from V and 5 bases from J; bases unmatched to any gene: 5. Germline CDR1 SGDLS, CDR2 YYNGEE. CDR3 region: CASSVGPSGRGETQYF. DNA for the CDR3: TGTGCCAGCAGCGTAGGGCCTAGCGGGAGGGGTGAGACCCAGTACTTC.

This rearrangement joins TRBV3-1 (or the pseudogene TRBV3-2) to TRBJ2-4, with 11 positions matching TRBD1. Germline V gives CDR1 LGHDT, CDR2 YNNKEL (reference sequence). The ends lost 5 bases at V and 3 bases at J; junction bases unmatched: 9. The CDR3 length is 17 residues. Written as DNA, the CDR3 is TGTGCCAGCAGCACTACGGCCGGGACAGGGGGCAAAAACATTCAGTACTTC. Translation gives CASSTTAGTGGKNIQYF.

This sequence joins TRBV20-1 and TRBJ1-5, with TRBD1 matching 7 bases. CDR1 DFQATT and CDR2 SNEGSKA come from the germline V gene (reference sequence). After removal of 3 bases from V and 4 bases from J, the junction contained 6 bases not matched to a gene. The CDR3 covers 14 residues. CDR3 DNA sequence: TGCAGTGCTAGTGAGGGGGCCTTGAATCAGCCCCAGCATTTT. This encodes CSASEGALNQPQHF.

The chain recombines TRBV12-3 or TRBV12-4 with TRBJ1-5, with a tentative D call TRBD1 (6 bases). Trimming shortened V by 5 bases and J by 6 bases, and 11 bases separated the two germline ends. CDR3 size: 13 residues. The CDR3 DNA sequence: TGTGCCAGCAGTCACCTGGACAGTCAGCCCCAGCATTTT. It yields the protein CASSHLDSQPQHF.

The chain joins TRBV2 to TRBJ1-5; D is uncertain. The CDR3 sequence is 15 residues long. Trimming stripped 0 bases from V and 4 bases from J, with 10 bases between. Germline-derived CDR1 and CDR2 are SNHLY and FYNNEI. CDR3 residues: CASSEAAGRNQPQHF. The CDR3 DNA reads TGTGCCAGCAGTGAAGCGGCAGGCAGAAATCAGCCCCAGCATTTT.

V gene TRBV7-2 combines with J gene TRBJ2-7, with 7 bases matching TRBD2. Germline V gene sequence: CDR1 SGHTA, CDR2 FQGNSA. The ends lost 5 bases at V and 6 bases at J; junction bases unmatched: 10. There are 14 residues in the CDR3. CDR3 nucleotide sequence: TGTGCCAGCAGCCCCCATTCGGGGGGTGGCGAGCAGTACTTC. The encoded protein is CASSPHSGGGEQYF. The whole variable domain, remainder taken from reference TRBV7-2 and TRBJ2-7, is GAGVSQSPSNKVTEKGKDVELRCDPISGHTALYWYRQSLGQGLEFLIYFQGNSAPDKSGLPSDRFSAERTGGSVSTLTIQRTQQEDSAVYLCASSPHSGGGEQYFGPGTRLTVT.

The V call is TRBV10-1, the J call TRBJ1-1, with D uncertain. V was pared by 4 bases and J by 0 bases, with 18 bases between. This CDR3 has 17 residues. The germline gives CDR1 WNHNN, CDR2 SYGVQD (reference sequence). The CDR3 region is CASSAYQVSGVNTEAFF. The CDR3 nucleotides are TGCGCCAGCAGTGCATATCAGGTTTCCGGGGTGAACACTGAAGCTTTCTTT.

The chain recombines TRBV3-1 (or the pseudogene TRBV3-2) with TRBJ2-3; D might be TRBD1 (5 bases). Germline V CDR1 and CDR2: LGHDT, YNNKEL (reference sequence). V was trimmed by 0 bases and J by 4 bases, leaving 11 bases between them. The CDR3 consists of 15 residues. CDR3 loop: CASSQDARAADTQYF. As DNA, the CDR3 is TGTGCCAGCAGCCAAGATGCCAGGGCTGCAGATACGCAGTATTTT.

V usage is TRBV19 and J usage is TRBJ2-3; no clear D. V lost 5 bases, J lost 0 bases, and 18 bases lay in between. This CDR3 is 17 amino acids long. Germline CDR1 reads LNHDA; CDR2 reads SQIVND (reference sequence). This CDR3 reads CASSSSVALKSTDTQYF. Written as DNA, the CDR3 is TGTGCCAGTAGTTCCTCGGTGGCTCTGAAGAGCACAGATACGCAGTATTTT. Full variable domain (remainder filled in from reference TRBV19 and TRBJ2-3): DGGITQSPKYLFRKEGQNVTLSCEQNLNHDAMYWYRQDPGQGLRLIYYSQIVNDFQKGDIAEGYSVSREKKESFPLTVTSAQKNPTAFYLCASSSSVALKSTDTQYFGPGTRLTVL.